This TCR beta chain emerged from a study of Tregs in tolerant kidney transplant recipients. Study results and caveats: Findings come from small patient numbers and require larger validation.

This CDR3 is built from 22 residues. Germline V CDR1 and CDR2: SGHTA, FQGTGA. J lost 1 base, V lost 4 bases, and 20 bases had no gene match. FACS sorting followed a roughly six-day coculture of CFSE-labeled recipient PBMCs with irradiated graft donor PBMCs. Profiled with immunoSEQ multiplex PCR; TCRdb holds only in-frame clones, not every one. The sample shows 15,000 to 18,000 clones, around half of them seen only once. On this clone: Its antigen is not known.

This rearrangement joins TRBV7-3 to TRBJ2-1; TRBD2 agrees at 12 bases. The sequence was obtained from a human patient who received a combined kidney and bone marrow transplant. The input for sequencing was CD4+ T cells from blood cultured with allogeneic cells, taken before the transplant. DNA for the CDR3: TGTGCCAGCAGCTCCCCCCCTCGGAGACCGACTAGCGGGAGCCATTCCTACAATGAGCAGTTCTTC. Amino acid sequence: CASSSPPRRPTSGSHSYNEQFF.